This note documents a single TCR beta chain sequence. The CDR3 regions of TCR beta were amplified from RNA transcripts. The primer set for the first-round RT-PCR of the TCR CDR3 was HTBI. MiXCR, applied by TCRdb to the multiplex PCR reads, yields one record per CDR3 protein. The sample records 400,000 or so distinct CDR3 sequences, around 15% being singletons. The data belong to a study of T cells in Graves' hyperthyroidism and ophthalmopathy. With duration under 3 months, ophthalmopathy was active: Clinical Activity Score at least 3, NOSPECS at least 4. Thyroid ultrasound and orbital computed tomography, with clinical symptoms and serum thyroxine and TRAb, informed diagnoses. This TCR came from a middle-aged man with Graves' ophthalmopathy. Material for sequencing was blood.

This CDR3 reads CASISPGQRDNEQFF. The CDR3 DNA follows: TGTGCCAGCATTAGCCCGGGACAGAGGGATAATGAGCAGTTCTTC. This rearrangement joins TRBV28 to TRBJ2-1; 7 positions agree with TRBD1. The CDR3 covers 15 residues. With V trimmed by 7 bases and J by 7 bases, 13 bases remained unmatched. Germline V gives CDR1 MDHEN, CDR2 SYDVKM. The full variable domain, with the rest looked up from reference TRBV28 and TRBJ2-1, is DVKVTQSSRYLVKRTGEKVFLECVQDMDHENMFWYRQDPGLGLRLIYFSYDVKMKEKGDIPEGYSVSREKKERFSLILESASTNQTSMYLCASISPGQRDNEQFFGPGTRLTVL.